What follows are 5 T cell receptor beta chains derived from one specimen sequenced in a study of PD-1 blockade in classical Hodgkin lymphoma. Clones were read by immunoSEQ multiplex PCR, and TCRdb kept only the in-frame ones, dropping some. The table records about 37,000 clones, just over 85% of them present only once. Every patient was affected by relapse after autologous stem cell transplantation, while exposure to brentuximab vedotin was not uniform. Source: peripheral blood mononuclear cells (PBMCs), taken before the second cycle of nivolumab. These receptors originate from a human donor with classical Hodgkin lymphoma.

CDR3 sequence (DNA): TGTGCCAGTAGTCGTCTGACTAGCGGGGCCTACGAGCAGTACTTC. Protein product: CASSRLTSGAYEQYF. The chain links TRBV19 to TRBJ2-7, with 11 bases fitting TRBD2. This CDR3 spans 15 amino acids. Looked up from germline, CDR1 is LNHDA and CDR2 is SQIVND (reference sequence). J gave up 2 bases and V 5 bases, and 5 bases lay outside the gene matches.

The chain links TRBV28 to TRBJ2-3, with 7 bases lining up with TRBD2. Germline V gene sequence: CDR1 MDHEN, CDR2 SYDVKM. V trimming: 7 bases; J trimming: 5 bases; junction bases outside the gene matches: 12. The CDR3 is 15 residues long. The CDR3 protein is CASTPGSSGLDTQYF. CDR3 bases: TGTGCCAGCACCCCGGGGTCTAGCGGCCTAGATACGCAGTATTTT. The variable domain in full, completed from reference TRBV28 and TRBJ2-3, reads DVKVTQSSRYLVKRTGEKVFLECVQDMDHENMFWYRQDPGLGLRLIYFSYDVKMKEKGDIPEGYSVSREKKERFSLILESASTNQTSMYLCASTPGSSGLDTQYFGPGTRLTVL.

The CDR3 loop is CASSPRDRVRGSYEQYF. As DNA, the CDR3 is TGTGCCAGCAGCCCCCGGGACAGGGTTAGGGGCTCCTACGAGCAGTACTTC. The chain has TRBV9 and TRBJ2-7; TRBD1 matches at 9 bases. The CDR3 has 17 amino acids. V gave up 4 bases and J gave up 0 bases; unmatched junction bases: 11. CDR1 SGDLS and CDR2 YYNGEE come from the germline V gene.

The chain links TRBV6-5 to TRBJ1-6; D gene ambiguous. This CDR3 comprises 15 residues. Germline V lookup: CDR1 MNHEY, CDR2 SVGAGI. V gave up 7 bases and J gave up 0 bases, with 10 bases separating them. CDR3 sequence reads: CASTLMSSYNSPLHF. DNA of the CDR3: TGTGCCAGCACCCTAATGAGCTCCTATAATTCACCCCTCCACTTT.

The rearrangement joins TRBV5-1 to TRBJ2-5; D is ambiguous. Trimming took 5 bases from V and 5 from J, leaving 7 bases between them. The CDR3 runs to 11 residues. Per germline, CDR1 SGHRS and CDR2 YFSETQ. CDR3 sequence (DNA): TGCGCCAGCAGGGCCCGGGAGACCCAGTACTTC. It specifies CASRARETQYF.